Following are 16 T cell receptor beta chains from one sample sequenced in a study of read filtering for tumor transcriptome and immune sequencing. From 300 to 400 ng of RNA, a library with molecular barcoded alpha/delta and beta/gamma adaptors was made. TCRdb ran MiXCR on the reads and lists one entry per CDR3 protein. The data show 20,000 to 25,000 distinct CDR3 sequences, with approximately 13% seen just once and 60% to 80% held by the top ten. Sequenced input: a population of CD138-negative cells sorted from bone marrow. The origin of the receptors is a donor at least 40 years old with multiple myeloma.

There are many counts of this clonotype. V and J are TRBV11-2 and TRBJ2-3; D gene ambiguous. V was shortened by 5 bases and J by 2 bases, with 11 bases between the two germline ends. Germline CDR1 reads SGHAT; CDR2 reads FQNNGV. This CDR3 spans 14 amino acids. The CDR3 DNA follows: TGTGCCAGCAGCCTAAATCCCCCCACAGATACGCAGTATTTT. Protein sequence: CASSLNPPTDTQYF.

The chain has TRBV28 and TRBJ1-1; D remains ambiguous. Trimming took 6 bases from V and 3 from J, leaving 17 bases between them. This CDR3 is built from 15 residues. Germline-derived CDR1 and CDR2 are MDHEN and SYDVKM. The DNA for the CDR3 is TGTGCCAGCAGGCCAGCCGGCAACTGGTACACTGAAGCTTTCTTT. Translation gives CASRPAGNWYTEAFF.

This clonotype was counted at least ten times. The CDR3 coding sequence is TGTGCCAGCGGAGGACAGACCTCCTACAATGAGCAGTTCTTC. Its protein is CASGGQTSYNEQFF. The chain joins TRBV2 to TRBJ2-1, with D possibly being TRBD1 (6 bases). V lost 8 bases, J lost 0 bases, and 11 bases lay in between. The CDR3 has 14 amino acids. Germline V lookup: CDR1 SNHLY, CDR2 FYNNEI.

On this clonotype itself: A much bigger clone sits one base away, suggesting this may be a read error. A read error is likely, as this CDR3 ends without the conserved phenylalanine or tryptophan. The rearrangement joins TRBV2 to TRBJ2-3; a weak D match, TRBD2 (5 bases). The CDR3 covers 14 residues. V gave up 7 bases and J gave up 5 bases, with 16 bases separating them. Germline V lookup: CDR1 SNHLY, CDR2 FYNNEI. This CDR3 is CASTWALGGDTQYS. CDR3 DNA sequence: TGTGCCAGCACTTGGGCCCTAGGAGGAGATACGCAGTATTCT.

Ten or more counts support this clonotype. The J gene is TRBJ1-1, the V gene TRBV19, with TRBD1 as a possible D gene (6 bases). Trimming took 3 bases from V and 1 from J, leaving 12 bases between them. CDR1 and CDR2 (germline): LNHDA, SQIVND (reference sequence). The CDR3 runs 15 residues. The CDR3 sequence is CASSIYETGNTEAFF. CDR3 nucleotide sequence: TGTGCCAGTAGTATTTACGAGACAGGGAACACTGAAGCTTTCTTT.

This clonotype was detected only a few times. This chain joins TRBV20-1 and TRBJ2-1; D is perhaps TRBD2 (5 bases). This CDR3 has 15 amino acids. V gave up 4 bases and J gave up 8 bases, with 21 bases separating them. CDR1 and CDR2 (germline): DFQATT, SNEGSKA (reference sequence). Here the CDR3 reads CSAMGAELSGDEQFF. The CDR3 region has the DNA TGCAGTGCTATGGGAGCGGAACTTTCCGGGGATGAGCAGTTCTTC.

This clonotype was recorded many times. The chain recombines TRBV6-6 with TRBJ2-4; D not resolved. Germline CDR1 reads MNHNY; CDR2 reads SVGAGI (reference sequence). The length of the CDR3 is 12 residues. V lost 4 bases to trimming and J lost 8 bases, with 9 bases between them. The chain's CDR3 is CASSFGRDIQYF. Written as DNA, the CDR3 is TGTGCCAGCAGTTTCGGCCGGGACATTCAGTACTTC.

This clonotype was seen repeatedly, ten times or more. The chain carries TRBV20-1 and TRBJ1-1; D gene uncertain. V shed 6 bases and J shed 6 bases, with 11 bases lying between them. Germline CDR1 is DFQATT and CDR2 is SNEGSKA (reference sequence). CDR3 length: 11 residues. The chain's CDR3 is CSAPSRPEAFF. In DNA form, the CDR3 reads TGCAGTGCCCCCTCGAGGCCTGAAGCTTTCTTT.

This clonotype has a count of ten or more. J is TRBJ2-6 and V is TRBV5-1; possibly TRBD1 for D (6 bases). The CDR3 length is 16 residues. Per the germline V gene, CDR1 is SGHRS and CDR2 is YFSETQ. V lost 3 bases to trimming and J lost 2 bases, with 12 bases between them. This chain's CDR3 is CASSYAGAPGANVLTF. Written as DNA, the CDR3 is TGCGCCAGCAGCTACGCAGGGGCCCCTGGGGCCAACGTCCTGACTTTC.

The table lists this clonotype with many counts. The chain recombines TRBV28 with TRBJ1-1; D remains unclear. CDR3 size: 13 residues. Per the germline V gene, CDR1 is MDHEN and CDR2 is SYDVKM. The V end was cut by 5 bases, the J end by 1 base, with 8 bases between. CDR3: CASSLSRNTEAFF. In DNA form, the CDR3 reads TGTGCCAGCAGTCTTAGCCGGAACACTGAAGCTTTCTTT. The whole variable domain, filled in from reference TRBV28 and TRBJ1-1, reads DVKVTQSSRYLVKRTGEKVFLECVQDMDHENMFWYRQDPGLGLRLIYFSYDVKMKEKGDIPEGYSVSREKKERFSLILESASTNQTSMYLCASSLSRNTEAFFGQGTRLTVV.

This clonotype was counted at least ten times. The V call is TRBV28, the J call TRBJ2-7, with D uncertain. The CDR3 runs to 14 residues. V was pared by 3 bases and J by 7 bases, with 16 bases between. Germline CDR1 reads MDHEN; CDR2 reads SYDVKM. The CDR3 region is CASSLGFSGIEQYF. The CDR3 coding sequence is TGTGCCAGCAGTTTGGGCTTTAGTGGGATTGAGCAGTACTTC.

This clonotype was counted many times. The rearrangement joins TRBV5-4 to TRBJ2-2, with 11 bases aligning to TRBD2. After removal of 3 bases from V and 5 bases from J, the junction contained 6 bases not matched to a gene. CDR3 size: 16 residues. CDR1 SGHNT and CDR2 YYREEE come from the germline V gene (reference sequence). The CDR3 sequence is CASSSGLADVTGELFF. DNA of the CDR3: TGTGCCAGCAGCTCGGGACTAGCGGATGTTACCGGGGAGCTGTTTTTT.

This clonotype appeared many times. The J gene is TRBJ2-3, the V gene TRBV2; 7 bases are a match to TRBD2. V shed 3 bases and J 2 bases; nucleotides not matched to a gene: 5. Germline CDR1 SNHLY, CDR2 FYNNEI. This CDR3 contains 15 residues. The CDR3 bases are TGTGCCAGCAGTGATGCTAGCGGTCTCACAGATACGCAGTATTTT. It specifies CASSDASGLTDTQYF.

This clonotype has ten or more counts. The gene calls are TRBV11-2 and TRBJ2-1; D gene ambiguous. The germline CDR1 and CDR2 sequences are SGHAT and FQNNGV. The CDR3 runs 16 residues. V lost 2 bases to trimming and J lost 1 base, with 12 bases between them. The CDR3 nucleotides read TGTGCCAGCAGCTTAAGGTGGGGTGTATCCTACAATGAGCAGTTCTTC. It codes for CASSLRWGVSYNEQFF.

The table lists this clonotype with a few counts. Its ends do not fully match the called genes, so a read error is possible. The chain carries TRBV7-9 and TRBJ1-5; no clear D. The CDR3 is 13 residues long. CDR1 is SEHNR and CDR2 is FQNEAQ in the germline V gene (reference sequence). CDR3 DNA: TGTGCCAGCAGCTTAGGGAGCACTCAGCCCCAGCATTTT. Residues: CASSLGSTQPQHF.

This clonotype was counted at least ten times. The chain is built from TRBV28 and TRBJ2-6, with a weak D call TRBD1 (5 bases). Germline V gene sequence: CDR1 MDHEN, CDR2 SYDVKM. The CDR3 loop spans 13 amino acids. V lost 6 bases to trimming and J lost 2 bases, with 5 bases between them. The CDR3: CASRGPGANVLTF. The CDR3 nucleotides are TGTGCCAGCAGGGGGCCTGGGGCCAACGTCCTGACTTTC.